This TCR beta chain was profiled in a study of shared clonotypes between healthy human individuals. Study background: A few men and a couple of women, aged 18 to 49, were donors. Per donor, CD8 memory used one plate, CD8 naive used two, CD4 memory used three and CD4 naive used three. Findings and limits, study-wide: Depth was large, yet rarefaction showed that sorted-subset sequencing was incomplete.

Of note for this clone: Its antigen is not known.

Germline-derived CDR1 and CDR2 are KGHSH and LQKENI. V dropped 6 bases and J dropped 4 bases, with 15 bases sitting between them. This CDR3 spans 14 amino acids. As processed by the authors: ImmunoSEQ gave junction-only sequences without quality scores, so filtering differed. Some clones are missing from TCRdb's copy, which holds only in-frame ones; the method was immunoSEQ multiplex PCR. Clone size and the V and J calls come from that table; the DNA yielded D and trimming. The profile shows about 2.4 million clones, over 85% of them singletons. This receptor was obtained from a young man in good health. The chain combines TRBV18 with TRBJ2-5, with a tentative D call TRBD2 (6 bases). The material sequenced was naive CD4+ T cells sorted from blood. The subset was: CD45RA+ positively selected. CDR3: CASSQGLRPETQYF. In DNA form, the CDR3 reads TGTGCCAGCTCCCAAGGACTACGCCCAGAGACCCAGTACTTC.